These 2 T cell receptor beta chains share one sample of origin, sequenced in a study of CD8+CD57+ T cells in acquired aplastic anemia. Genomic DNA, serving as template, underwent TCR beta VDJ and CDR3 profiling. TCRdb passed the reads through MiXCR, listing each CDR3 protein once. The table includes 400,000 to 500,000 distinct CDR3 sequences, about 70% detected once. Material: sorted CD4+, CD8+, or CD8+CD57+ T cells (not recorded which) from PBMCs. Receptors were obtained from a human donor in good health, serving as a control.

V usage is TRBV7-6 and J usage is TRBJ2-1; TRBD1 agrees at 7 bases. The CDR3 is made up of 14 amino acids. V shed 5 bases and J 16 bases; nucleotides not matched to a gene: 17. Germline loops: CDR1 SGHVS, CDR2 FNYEAQ. CDR3 residues: CASSVARDSSKDFF. The CDR3 bases are TGTGCCAGCAGCGTTGCCCGGGACAGCTCGAAGGACTTCTTC.

A remark on this clonotype: The conserved phenylalanine or tryptophan is not found at the CDR3 terminus, so this likely reflects a read error. The DNA is omitted, as the CDR3 cannot be located on it reliably, and the CDR3 follows TCRdb's listing. The genes are TRBV19 and TRBJ1-6. Including both end residues, the CDR3 is 14 amino acids long. Germline V gives CDR1 LNHDA, CDR2 SQIVND (reference sequence). CDR3 sequence reads: CASSIVRQTYETFS.